The entry below describes one T cell receptor (beta chain). Its target is not known. These data belong to a study of post-analysis software for immune sequencing data. Study results and limitations: People with multiple sclerosis had a significantly lower normalized Chao1 diversity than controls did. TRBV5-6, TRBV5-1 and TRBV20-1 were among roughly 5 TRBV segments more frequent in patients than controls. Strong co-clustering by F measure was seen for same-batch samples.

Each TCR beta cDNA library carried unique molecular identifiers. Starting from approximately 0.95 to 9.8 million T cells, the study yielded roughly 0.5 million cDNA molecules. TCRdb redid the calling of the PCR reads with MiXCR, one entry per CDR3 protein. The data show about 800,000 distinct CDR3 sequences, with about 32% seen just once and around 0.56% held by the top ten. Trimming removed 6 bases from V and 6 bases from J, with 8 bases in between. The CDR3 runs to 11 residues. The germline V gene has CDR1 MDHEN and CDR2 SYDVKM. This clonotype was obtained from a girl aged 5-17 years with multiple sclerosis. The rearrangement uses TRBV28 and TRBJ1-2; D is ambiguous. Sequences were obtained from blood. DNA of the CDR3: TGTGCCAGCAGACTGAGAGATGGCTACACCTTC. It specifies CASRLRDGYTF.